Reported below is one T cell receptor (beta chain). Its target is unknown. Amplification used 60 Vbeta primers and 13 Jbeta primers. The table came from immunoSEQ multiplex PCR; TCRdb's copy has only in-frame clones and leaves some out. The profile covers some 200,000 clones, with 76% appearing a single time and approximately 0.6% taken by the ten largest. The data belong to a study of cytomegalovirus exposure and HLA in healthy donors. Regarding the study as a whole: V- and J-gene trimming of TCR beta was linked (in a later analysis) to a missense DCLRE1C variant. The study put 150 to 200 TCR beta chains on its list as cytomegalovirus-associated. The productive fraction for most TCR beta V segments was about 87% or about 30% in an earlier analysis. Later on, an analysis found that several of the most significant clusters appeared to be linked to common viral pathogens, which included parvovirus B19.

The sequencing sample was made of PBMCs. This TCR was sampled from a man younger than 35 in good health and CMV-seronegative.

Here the CDR3 DNA reads TGTGCCACCAGCAGCCCGGGACAGGGGGCGGGTGGGCAGTTCTTC. Protein: CATSSPGQGAGGQFF. The chain is built from TRBV15 and TRBJ2-1, with TRBD1 matching over 12 bases. The CDR3 has 15 amino acids. Germline values: CDR1 LNHNV, CDR2 YYDKDF (reference sequence). The V segment lost 3 bases and the J segment 12 bases; nucleotides outside the gene matches: 9.